A selection of T cell receptor beta chains follows, all from one sample in a study of long-term antiretroviral therapy in people with HIV. Sequencing was performed with immunoSEQ multiplex PCR; in TCRdb, only in-frame clones are kept and a portion is missing. The sample records tens of thousands of clones, 82% being singletons. The sequencing here drew on unsorted PBMCs, taken 0.3 years after starting antiretroviral therapy. All receptors come from a man aged 50-59 years with HIV. Both conserved end residues are part of each CDR3. Each record gives: J gene, D gene, V gene, CDR3 protein, CDR3 DNA. A D gene is named only where the DNA matches it firmly.

>TRBJ1-6|TRBD1|TRBV6-5
CASSDRGGSPLHF
TGTGCCAGCAGCGACAGGGGTGGTTCACCCCTCCACTTT
>TRBJ2-1|.|TRBV4-1
CASSRQDTSSYNEQFF
TGCGCCAGCAGCCGACAGGACACGAGCTCCTACAATGAGCAGTTCTTC
>TRBJ1-4|.|TRBV5-1
CASSLNAPNEKLFF
TGCGCCAGCAGCTTGAATGCGCCCAATGAAAAACTGTTTTTT
>TRBJ1-1|TRBD1|TRBV18
CASSAWDSPTNTEAFF
TGTGCCAGCTCAGCCTGGGACAGCCCAACGAACACTGAAGCTTTCTTT
>TRBJ1-1|.|TRBV4-1
CASSQKETGSEAFF
TGCGCCAGCAGTCAAAAGGAAACAGGGTCTGAAGCTTTCTTT
>TRBJ1-2|TRBD1|TRBV27
CATRDSLYGYTF
TGTGCCACCCGGGACAGCCTCTATGGCTACACCTTC
>TRBJ1-5|.|TRBV28
CASSLEGRQPQHF
TGTGCCAGCAGTTTGGAGGGCCGTCAGCCCCAGCATTTT
>TRBJ2-5|TRBD2|TRBV28
CASTHYSGGAETQYF
TGTGCCAGCACTCATTATAGCGGGGGGGCAGAGACCCAGTACTTC
>TRBJ2-1|.|TRBV7-9
CASSPFRDNEQFF
TGTGCCAGCAGTCCCTTCCGGGACAATGAGCAGTTCTTC
>TRBJ2-7|TRBD2|TRBV19
CASQLAGAYEQYF
TGTGCCAGTCAGCTAGCGGGAGCCTACGAGCAGTACTTC